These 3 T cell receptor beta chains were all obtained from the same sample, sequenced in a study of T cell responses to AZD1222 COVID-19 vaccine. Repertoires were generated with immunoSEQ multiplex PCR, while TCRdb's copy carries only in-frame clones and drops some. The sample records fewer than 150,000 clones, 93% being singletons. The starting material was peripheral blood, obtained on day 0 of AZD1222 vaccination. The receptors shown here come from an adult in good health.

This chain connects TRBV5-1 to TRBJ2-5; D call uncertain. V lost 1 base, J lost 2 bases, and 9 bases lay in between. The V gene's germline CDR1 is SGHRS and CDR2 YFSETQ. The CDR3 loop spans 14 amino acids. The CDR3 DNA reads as TGCGCCAGCAGCTTGACGACCCCACAAGAGACCCAGTACTTC. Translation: CASSLTTPQETQYF.

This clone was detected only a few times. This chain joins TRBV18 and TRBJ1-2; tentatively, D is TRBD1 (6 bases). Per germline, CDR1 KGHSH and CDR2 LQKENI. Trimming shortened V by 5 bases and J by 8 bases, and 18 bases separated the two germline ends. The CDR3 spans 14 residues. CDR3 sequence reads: CASSADWGARGYTF. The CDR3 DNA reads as TGTGCCAGCTCAGCCGACTGGGGGGCGAGGGGCTACACCTTC.

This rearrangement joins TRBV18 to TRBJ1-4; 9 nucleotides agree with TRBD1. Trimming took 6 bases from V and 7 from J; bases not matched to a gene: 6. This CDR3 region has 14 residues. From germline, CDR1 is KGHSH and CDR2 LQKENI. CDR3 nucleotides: TGTGCCAGCTCCTATGGACAGGGGACTGAAAAACTGTTTTTT. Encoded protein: CASSYGQGTEKLFF.